This T cell receptor (beta chain) was sequenced during a study of cytomegalovirus exposure and HLA in healthy donors. Study overall: Most donors, roughly 84% of a few hundred genotyped, fell in the Caucasian-associated ancestry cluster.

A multiplex PCR was run with 60 Vbeta primers and 13 Jbeta primers. Authors' methods: Approximately 86 million unique TCR beta chains, roughly 11 million shared, were counted in a later analysis. Profiling relied on immunoSEQ multiplex PCR, and the TCRdb table lists in-frame clones only, not all of them. The D gene and trimming were derived from the DNA, and the V and J assignments and clone size from that table. Of 150,000 to 180,000 clones in the sample, approximately 75% were seen once. The CDR3 has 16 residues. Per germline, CDR1 SGDLS and CDR2 YYNGEE. The V end was cut by 3 bases, the J end by 3 bases, with 17 bases between.

This sequence originates from a man aged 18 to 30 in good health and CMV-seronegative. Material: PBMCs. This chain uses TRBV9 with TRBJ2-3, with a weak D call TRBD1 (6 bases). The CDR3 loop is CASSARSGVVTDTQYF. The DNA for the CDR3 is TGTGCCAGCAGCGCCCGTTCAGGGGTCGTTACAGATACGCAGTATTTT.